The 25 T cell receptor beta chains below all came from one sample that was sequenced in a study of T cell responses to AZD1222 COVID-19 vaccine. Measured with immunoSEQ multiplex PCR; TCRdb has only the in-frame clones, and not every one. This repertoire shows 250,000 to 300,000 clones, around 92% found once; its top ten account for 0.55%. Specimen: peripheral blood, collected 28 days after the second AZD1222 dose. These receptors were collected from an adult who received the AZD1222 COVID-19 vaccine.

The rearrangement links TRBV19 to TRBJ2-7; 8 bases line up with TRBD2. This CDR3 is built from 15 residues. V trimming: 3 bases; J trimming: 2 bases; junction bases outside the gene matches: 6. Germline CDR1 LNHDA, CDR2 SQIVND (reference sequence). The CDR3 region is CASSIQRGITYEQYF. The CDR3 coding sequence is TGTGCCAGTAGTATCCAGCGGGGGATTACCTACGAGCAGTACTTC.

The rearrangement joins TRBV29-1 to TRBJ2-6; D is undetermined. This CDR3 comprises 13 residues. Deletions cut 3 bases from V and 4 bases from J, with 7 bases between. Germline V CDR1 and CDR2: SQVTM, ANQGSEA. The CDR3 here is CSVDPLGANVLTF. The CDR3 DNA reads TGCAGCGTTGATCCGCTAGGGGCCAACGTCCTGACTTTC.

V is TRBV18 and J is TRBJ2-3; maybe TRBD1 (5 bases). The V gene lost 3 bases and the J gene lost 7 bases, with 8 bases spanning the gap. CDR1 and CDR2 from the germline V gene are KGHSH and LQKENI. This CDR3 is built from 12 residues. CDR3: CASSPAGNTQYF. The CDR3 DNA is TGTGCCAGCTCACCGGCAGGGAATACGCAGTATTTT. The whole variable domain, filled in from reference TRBV18 and TRBJ2-3, reads NAGVMQNPRHLVRRRGQEARLRCSPMKGHSHVYWYRQLPEEGLKFMVYLQKENIIDESGMPKERFSAEFPKEGPSILRIQQVVRGDSAAYFCASSPAGNTQYFGPGTRLTVL.

V and J are TRBV29-1 and TRBJ2-3; D possibly matches TRBD1 or TRBD2 (5 bases each). This CDR3 contains 13 residues. Germline CDR1 and CDR2: SQVTM and ANQGSEA. V dropped 7 bases and J dropped 1 base, with 12 bases sitting between them. The DNA for the CDR3 is TGCAGCGCCACCCCGGGGCGCACAGATACGCAGTATTTT. Translation gives CSATPGRTDTQYF.

The J gene is TRBJ1-5, the V gene TRBV6-5; D is possibly TRBD1 (6 bases). The germline gives CDR1 MNHEY, CDR2 SVGAGI. Trimming pared 8 bases from V and 6 bases from J, leaving 14 bases between. The CDR3 is 13 amino acids. This CDR3 is CASGYRAGQPQHF. In DNA form, the CDR3 reads TGTGCCAGCGGCTACAGGGCTGGTCAGCCCCAGCATTTT.

The chain has TRBV12-3 or TRBV12-4 and TRBJ2-1; D unclear. CDR3 length equals 13 residues. The germline V and J ends were trimmed by 3 bases and 4 bases, with 7 bases remaining between them. This CDR3 is CASSFDQYNEQFF. The CDR3 bases are TGTGCCAGCAGTTTTGATCAATACAATGAGCAGTTCTTC.

The chain joins TRBV19 to TRBJ1-4; D ambiguous. V lost 4 bases to trimming and J lost 0 bases, with 12 bases between them. Germline V lookup: CDR1 LNHDA, CDR2 SQIVND (reference sequence). The CDR3 spans 16 residues. The CDR3 region is CASSRSAITTNEKLFF. The DNA of the CDR3 is TGTGCCAGTAGTAGGTCAGCCATTACAACTAATGAAAAACTGTTTTTT.

The gene calls are TRBV20-1 and TRBJ2-5; D is uncertain. The V end lost 0 bases, the J end lost 6 bases, and 5 bases lay between the germline ends. CDR1 is DFQATT and CDR2 is SNEGSKA in the germline V gene (reference sequence). The CDR3 contains 11 residues. The DNA for the CDR3 is TGCAGTGCTAGAGATCGGCAGACCCAGTACTTC. Protein: CSARDRQTQYF.

The chain links TRBV15 to TRBJ2-2, with D uncertain. The V end was cut by 0 bases, the J end by 4 bases, with 9 bases between. The CDR3 has 15 amino acids. Germline assignment: CDR1 LNHNV and CDR2 YYDKDF (reference sequence). CDR3 in amino acids: CATSRDPRSTGELFF. CDR3 coding DNA: TGTGCCACCAGCAGAGATCCCAGATCCACCGGGGAGCTGTTTTTT. Complete variable domain (other parts from reference TRBV15 and TRBJ2-2): DAMVIQNPRYQVTQFGKPVTLSCSQTLNHNVMYWYQQKSSQAPKLLFHYYDKDFNNEADTPDNFQSRRPNTSFCFLDIRSPGLGDTAMYLCATSRDPRSTGELFFGEGSRLTVL.

CDR3 DNA sequence: TGTGCCAGCAGCCGCGCCTGGGATCTCAAAAGGAAGACCCAGTACTTC. This encodes CASSRAWDLKRKTQYF. The chain is built from TRBV28 and TRBJ2-5, with D unclear. This CDR3 spans 16 amino acids. V was shortened by 6 bases and J by 6 bases, with 23 bases between the two germline ends. The V gene's germline CDR1 is MDHEN and CDR2 SYDVKM. The variable domain in full, completed from reference TRBV28 and TRBJ2-5, reads DVKVTQSSRYLVKRTGEKVFLECVQDMDHENMFWYRQDPGLGLRLIYFSYDVKMKEKGDIPEGYSVSREKKERFSLILESASTNQTSMYLCASSRAWDLKRKTQYFGPGTRLLVL.

The V and J genes are TRBV2 and TRBJ1-6; 11 bases agree with TRBD1. Losses at the gene ends were 7 bases for V and 9 bases for J; bases not matched to a gene: 8. The CDR3 loop spans 15 amino acids. Germline V CDR1 and CDR2: SNHLY, FYNNEI. The CDR3 DNA reads TGTGCCAGCACCTCAGTCGGACAGGGGGCTTCACCCCTCCACTTT. It encodes CASTSVGQGASPLHF.

The CDR3 DNA reads TGTGCCAGTAGTATAGGGAACCGCCAGGGACACGAGCAGTACTTC. This translates into CASSIGNRQGHEQYF. V gene TRBV19 combines with J gene TRBJ2-7; D might be TRBD1 or TRBD2, each matching 5 bases. V dropped 1 base and J dropped 5 bases, with 15 bases sitting between them. Germline V gene sequence: CDR1 LNHDA, CDR2 SQIVND (reference sequence). The CDR3 consists of 15 residues.

This clone was picked up one time. CDR3 bases: TGTGCCAGCGCAGGGGGACAGTATAATTCACCCCTCCACTTT. It yields the protein CASAGGQYNSPLHF. This sequence joins TRBV28 and TRBJ1-6; 7 bases match TRBD1. V gave up 8 bases and J gave up 4 bases; unmatched junction bases: 5. Germline lookup yields CDR1 MDHEN and CDR2 SYDVKM. There are 14 residues in the CDR3.

This sequence joins TRBV28 and TRBJ1-1, with unresolved D. In germline, CDR1 is MDHEN, CDR2 SYDVKM. CDR3 size: 13 residues. Deletions cut 8 bases from V and 1 base from J, with 11 bases between. The CDR3 loop reads CASGGGGNTEAFF. The CDR3 DNA reads as TGTGCCAGCGGCGGCGGCGGGAACACTGAAGCTTTCTTT.

The V gene is TRBV7-2, the J gene TRBJ2-3, with D perhaps matching TRBD2 (5 bases). V lost 5 bases and J 2 bases, leaving 17 bases between the germline ends. CDR1 SGHTA and CDR2 FQGNSA come from the germline V gene. CDR3 length: 16 residues. Written as DNA, the CDR3 is TGTGCCAGCAGCCTCGGGCGGCTAGCCGCCACAGATACGCAGTATTTT. Its protein is CASSLGRLAATDTQYF.

CDR3 loop: CALGRQTEAFF. For the CDR3, the DNA is TGTGCTTTGGGCCGGCAGACTGAAGCTTTCTTT. V and J are TRBV30 and TRBJ1-1; D gene unclear. Germline V gene sequence: CDR1 GTSNPN, CDR2 SVGIG (reference sequence). CDR3 length: 11 residues.

The CDR3 loop reads CASSIDPRVNTEAFF. For the CDR3, the DNA is TGTGCCAGTAGTATAGATCCGCGGGTAAACACTGAAGCTTTCTTT. The rearrangement joins TRBV19 to TRBJ1-1, with D hard to call. The CDR3 consists of 15 residues. Germline V gene sequence: CDR1 LNHDA, CDR2 SQIVND (reference sequence). The V gene lost 0 bases and the J gene lost 2 bases, with 10 bases spanning the gap.

The CDR3 region is CASRSGTDTYEQYF. The CDR3 DNA reads as TGTGCCAGCCGGTCAGGGACGGACACCTACGAGCAGTACTTC. The J gene is TRBJ2-7, the V gene TRBV2; D may be TRBD1 or TRBD2 (5 bases each). The CDR3 covers 14 residues. CDR1 and CDR2 (germline): SNHLY, FYNNEI. V gave up 8 bases and J gave up 2 bases, with 16 bases separating them.

The chain carries TRBV15 and TRBJ2-1; 9 bases align to TRBD2. V shed 3 bases, J shed 5 bases, and the junction held 5 bases outside the gene matches. The length of the CDR3 is 15 residues. The germline CDR1 and CDR2 sequences are LNHNV and YYDKDF (reference sequence). The CDR3 here is CATSSPTSGNNEQFF. CDR3 bases: TGTGCCACCAGCAGTCCGACTAGCGGCAACAATGAGCAGTTCTTC.

V usage is TRBV5-4 and J usage is TRBJ1-1; 10 bases map to TRBD1. The germline V gene encodes CDR1 SGHNT and CDR2 YYREEE (reference sequence). CDR3 size: 14 residues. The V gene end was trimmed by 4 bases and the J gene end by 5 bases; junction bases not matched to a gene: 5. CDR3 nucleotide sequence: TGTGCCAGCAGCACCGGACAGGGGGGGACTGAAGCTTTCTTT. It translates to CASSTGQGGTEAFF.

The genes are TRBV28 and TRBJ2-7; 7 positions match TRBD2. Germline V gene sequence: CDR1 MDHEN, CDR2 SYDVKM. The length of the CDR3 is 13 residues. V lost 5 bases to trimming and J lost 0 bases; unmatched junction nucleotides: 1. CDR3 DNA sequence: TGTGCCAGCAGTAGGACTAGCTCCTACGAGCAGTACTTC. Encoded protein: CASSRTSSYEQYF. The full variable domain, its missing parts supplied by reference TRBV28 and TRBJ2-7, is DVKVTQSSRYLVKRTGEKVFLECVQDMDHENMFWYRQDPGLGLRLIYFSYDVKMKEKGDIPEGYSVSREKKERFSLILESASTNQTSMYLCASSRTSSYEQYFGPGTRLTVT.

This chain joins TRBV28 and TRBJ1-2, with no clear D. Germline V lookup: CDR1 MDHEN, CDR2 SYDVKM. CDR3 length equals 13 residues. V was shortened by 6 bases and J by 1 base, with 9 bases between the two germline ends. DNA for the CDR3: TGTGCCAGCAGAACAACACGTAACTATGGCTACACCTTC. Protein product: CASRTTRNYGYTF.

The chain has TRBV18 and TRBJ2-2; D is perhaps TRBD1 (6 bases). The CDR3 length is 15 residues. The V end was cut by 3 bases, the J end by 1 base, with 9 bases between. Germline values: CDR1 KGHSH, CDR2 LQKENI. The CDR3: CASSPGQLNTGELFF. CDR3 DNA sequence: TGTGCCAGCTCACCCGGACAGTTGAACACCGGGGAGCTGTTTTTT.

The rearrangement uses TRBV7-9 and TRBJ2-5; D remains ambiguous. The germline CDR1 and CDR2 sequences are SEHNR and FQNEAQ (reference sequence). Deletions cut 5 bases from V and 4 bases from J, with 5 bases between. The CDR3 sequence is 11 residues long. As DNA, the CDR3 is TGTGCCAGCAGCGATACAGAGACCCAGTACTTC. Protein: CASSDTETQYF.

The genes are TRBV7-9 and TRBJ2-2; D unresolved. V dropped 5 bases and J dropped 0 bases, with 16 bases sitting between them. The CDR3 covers 17 residues. Germline assignment: CDR1 SEHNR and CDR2 FQNEAQ (reference sequence). The CDR3 DNA follows: TGTGCCAGCAGCCCCCCCGGTAGTGGGTCGAACACCGGGGAGCTGTTTTTT. Translating it yields CASSPPGSGSNTGELFF.